The source of this TCR beta chain is a study of response to subunit inactivated influenza vaccine. TCRdb processed the RT-PCR reads anew with MiXCR; each CDR3 protein has one entry. The table includes roughly 790,000 distinct CDR3 sequences, 21% detected once. V was clipped by 2 bases and J by 2 bases; unmatched bases: 9. Germline V gene lookup returns CDR1 MDHEN and CDR2 SYDVKM. This CDR3 contains 17 residues. This clonotype was sampled from a man over 45 who received an inactivated influenza vaccine. This chain joins TRBV28 and TRBJ2-1, with TRBD1 matching 7 bases. The specimen was PBMCs from blood, collected around 5 days after vaccination. The CDR3 sequence is CASSLMLGDRTYNEQFF. The CDR3 DNA sequence: TGTGCCAGCAGTTTAATGTTGGGGGACAGAACCTACAATGAGCAGTTCTTC.